The source of this T cell receptor beta chain is a study of T cell responses to AZD1222 COVID-19 vaccine. Overall study findings and caveats: Across spike, vaccine-associated CD4 TCRs were found, dominant at 160-218 and 743-854. The number of AZD1222 recipients seropositive at baseline was only five or six. Spike-specific TCR breadth and depth grew following two AZD1222 doses. Clonal diversity was possibly underestimated, and the donors were mostly white British, with more females.

As regards this clone: Its antigen is unknown.

Germline V gene data show CDR1 as LGHNT and CDR2 as FRNRAP. The CDR3 length is 15 residues. The J segment lost 6 bases and the V segment lost 4 bases, leaving 3 bases of the junction unmatched. The method was immunoSEQ multiplex PCR; TCRdb's version includes in-frame clones alone and lacks a portion of them. Here the sample spans 110,000 to 150,000 clones, approximately 93% being singletons. The sequencing used peripheral blood, collected after recovery from COVID-19. This TCR was recovered from an adult who had recovered from COVID-19. This chain uses TRBV12-5 with TRBJ2-1, with 13 nucleotides matching TRBD2. CDR3 sequence (DNA): TGTGCTAGTGGTTCAGGGACTAGCGGGACCAATGAGCAGTTCTTC. The encoded protein is CASGSGTSGTNEQFF.